Presented here are 26 T cell receptor beta chains from one specimen sequenced in a study of blood T cell repertoires in COVID-19 (dated by TCRdb to 2019 to 2021). Receptors were amplified or captured by the immunoSEQ multiplex PCR assay. TCRdb carries this immuneACCESS record with in-frame sequences only. Its versions omit some clonotypes, under half of them owing to an unresolved V gene in the studies checked, with the rest unexplained. This sample holds around 38,000 clones; roughly 87% were observed only once. The ten largest clones represent 6.2% of the sample. Sequenced material: peripheral blood. Receptors were obtained from a human donor in a cohort sampled during active COVID-19.

J is TRBJ2-5 and V is TRBV2; D remains ambiguous. V lost 3 bases and J 5 bases, leaving 10 bases between the germline ends. Germline values: CDR1 SNHLY, CDR2 FYNNEI. This CDR3 is built from 13 residues. CDR3 sequence: CASSDSLSETQYF. CDR3 coding DNA: TGTGCCAGCAGTGACTCCTTATCGGAGACCCAGTACTTC.

The V call is TRBV4-1, the J call TRBJ2-7, with D possibly being TRBD1 (5 bases). Germline assignment: CDR1 MGHRA and CDR2 YSYEKL. CDR3 length: 14 residues. V lost 5 bases to trimming and J lost 2 bases, with 13 bases between them. The CDR3 here is CASSKPLGAYEQYF. The CDR3 nucleotides read TGCGCCAGCAGCAAACCCTTAGGGGCCTACGAGCAGTACTTC.

This rearrangement joins TRBV9 to TRBJ1-1; the D is unclear. This CDR3 contains 15 residues. V lost 4 bases and J 5 bases, leaving 18 bases between the germline ends. CDR1 SGDLS and CDR2 YYNGEE come from the germline V gene. The CDR3 DNA follows: TGTGCCAGCAGCTCGCGCGGGCGGGTGGAAACTGAAGCTTTCTTT. Translation: CASSSRGRVETEAFF.

The CDR3 DNA sequence: TGCGCCAGCAGCTTGCAGCGGGAATCCGATACGCAGTATTTT. This codes for CASSLQRESDTQYF. The chain employs TRBV5-1 and TRBJ2-3, with 7 bases lining up with TRBD2. Trimming at V came to 1 base and at J to 6 bases, leaving 5 bases not matched to a gene. The CDR3 has 14 amino acids. Germline-derived CDR1 and CDR2 are SGHRS and YFSETQ.

The CDR3 is CASRQSNQPQHF. The CDR3 nucleotides are TGTGCCAGCAGACAGAGCAATCAGCCCCAGCATTTT. The rearrangement uses TRBV12-3 or TRBV12-4 and TRBJ1-5; D remains unclear. Trimming removed 6 bases from V and 1 base from J, with 4 bases in between. The CDR3 totals 12 residues.

V and J are TRBV30 and TRBJ2-5; D possibly corresponds to TRBD2 (6 bases). The CDR3 has 13 residues. V was pared by 0 bases and J by 4 bases, with 9 bases between. Germline CDR1 and CDR2: GTSNPN and SVGIG (reference sequence). The CDR3, as DNA: TGTGCCTGGAGTGTATTGGGGGGAGAGACCCAGTACTTC. Its protein is CAWSVLGGETQYF.

This clone was seen a single time. This chain connects TRBV13 to TRBJ2-5; no firm D call. The CDR3 extends over 12 amino acids. V lost 6 bases and J lost 4, with 9 bases in between. Germline V gene sequence: CDR1 PRHDT, CDR2 FYEKMQ (reference sequence). This CDR3 is CASSSKRETQYF. The CDR3 coding sequence is TGTGCCAGCAGTAGTAAAAGAGAGACCCAGTACTTC. Filled out from reference TRBV13 and TRBJ2-5, the complete variable domain reads AAGVIQSPRHLIKEKRETATLKCYPIPRHDTVYWYQQGPGQDPQFLISFYEKMQSDKGSIPDRFSAQQFSDYHSELNMSSLELGDSALYFCASSSKRETQYFGPGTRLLVL.

The chain combines TRBV15 with TRBJ2-7, with unresolved D. Looked up from germline, CDR1 is LNHNV and CDR2 is YYDKDF (reference sequence). The CDR3 covers 12 residues. Trimming shortened V by 6 bases and J by 7 bases, and 13 bases separated the two germline ends. The CDR3 DNA reads TGTGCCACCAGAGAAAGTGCCACTGAGCAGTACTTC. This gives the protein CATRESATEQYF.

This chain links TRBV27 with TRBJ2-3; 9 bases line up with TRBD1. The junction had 4 bases not matched to a gene; V was cut back by 6 bases and J by 9 bases. Germline loops: CDR1 MNHEY, CDR2 SMNVEV (reference sequence). The CDR3 loop spans 12 amino acids. The CDR3 protein is CASSLQGATQYF. Here the CDR3 DNA reads TGTGCCAGCAGCCTACAGGGGGCCACGCAGTATTTT.

The gene calls are TRBV6-5 and TRBJ1-1; no clear D. Germline V gives CDR1 MNHEY, CDR2 SVGAGI. The CDR3 contains 13 residues. V was clipped by 5 bases and J by 4 bases, with 11 bases between them. The CDR3 nucleotides are TGTGCCAGCAGTCCAGAGGGATTCACTGAAGCTTTCTTT. It codes for CASSPEGFTEAFF.

This clone was counted between two and nine times. This rearrangement joins TRBV10-3 to TRBJ2-1; 9 positions match TRBD2. From germline, CDR1 is ENHRY and CDR2 SYGVKD. CDR3 length equals 15 residues. The J segment lost 11 bases and the V segment lost 2 bases, leaving 10 bases of the junction unmatched. CDR3 protein: CAISEKSSGTFQQFF. The DNA of the CDR3 is TGTGCCATCAGTGAGAAGTCTAGCGGGACTTTCCAGCAGTTCTTC.

This chain connects TRBV6-6 to TRBJ2-1; possibly TRBD1 for D (5 bases). Germline lookup yields CDR1 MNHNY and CDR2 SVGAGI (reference sequence). This CDR3 region has 13 residues. Trimming stripped 2 bases from V and 8 bases from J, with 10 bases between. The CDR3 DNA sequence: TGTGCCAGCAGTTACCAGGGCAGGTATGAGCAGTTCTTC. Encoded protein: CASSYQGRYEQFF.

The chain has TRBV28 and TRBJ2-7; the match to TRBD1 covers 9 bases. The CDR3 runs 12 residues. J gave up 3 bases and V 8 bases, and 2 bases lay outside the gene matches. CDR1 is MDHEN, CDR2 SYDVKM, per germline. The CDR3 nucleotides read TGTGCCAGCCGGGACAGGGTCTACGAGCAGTACTTC. Translated: CASRDRVYEQYF. Drawing the rest from reference TRBV28 and TRBJ2-7, the complete variable domain is DVKVTQSSRYLVKRTGEKVFLECVQDMDHENMFWYRQDPGLGLRLIYFSYDVKMKEKGDIPEGYSVSREKKERFSLILESASTNQTSMYLCASRDRVYEQYFGPGTRLTVT.

The V call is TRBV5-5, the J call TRBJ2-5; TRBD1 matches at 8 bases. V shed 3 bases and J 3 bases; nucleotides not matched to a gene: 7. CDR1 is SGHKS and CDR2 is YYEKEE in the germline V gene (reference sequence). The CDR3 runs 15 residues. CDR3 nucleotide sequence: TGTGCCAGCAGCTCCTATCAGGGGGCCAAAGAGACCCAGTACTTC. Translated: CASSSYQGAKETQYF.

The V and J genes are TRBV28 and TRBJ2-1; 12 bases line up with TRBD1. The CDR3 sequence is 15 residues long. The germline gives CDR1 MDHEN, CDR2 SYDVKM. After removal of 5 bases from V and 12 bases from J, the junction contained 11 bases not matched to a gene. CDR3 loop: CASSPPGTGGPWQFF. CDR3 coding DNA: TGTGCCAGCAGTCCGCCCGGGACAGGGGGCCCCTGGCAGTTCTTC.

The chain uses TRBV4-2 and TRBJ2-5, with D possibly TRBD1 on 5 matching bases. Germline V gene sequence: CDR1 LGHNA, CDR2 YNFKEQ. The CDR3 runs to 16 residues. V was pared by 1 base and J by 5 bases, with 17 bases between. CDR3 sequence: CASSQVSGQGYETQYF. CDR3 bases: TGTGCCAGCAGCCAAGTTTCTGGGCAGGGATACGAGACCCAGTACTTC.

The V gene is TRBV28, the J gene TRBJ1-1; D remains unclear. V was cut by 2 bases and J by 2 bases, with 12 bases left in between. This CDR3 has 15 amino acids. Germline V lookup: CDR1 MDHEN, CDR2 SYDVKM. CDR3 in DNA: TGTGCCAGCAGTTTAAATCGGGGTCTAAACACTGAAGCTTTCTTT. Amino acids: CASSLNRGLNTEAFF.

The chain employs TRBV6-6 and TRBJ2-7; TRBD2 agrees at 12 bases. The length of the CDR3 is 13 residues. V dropped 11 bases and J dropped 2; count of bases not matched to a gene: 4. The germline V gene encodes CDR1 MNHNY and CDR2 SVGAGI (reference sequence). The CDR3 region is CAHRTSGAYEQYF. The CDR3 coding sequence is TGTGCCCATAGGACTAGCGGGGCCTACGAGCAGTACTTC.

CDR3 coding DNA: TGTGCCAGCAGCTTAGAACAGGGGGGGTACGAGCAGTACTTC. Its protein product is CASSLEQGGYEQYF. The rearrangement links TRBV5-6 to TRBJ2-7; perhaps TRBD1 as D (8 bases). The CDR3 is 14 amino acids. Per germline, CDR1 SGHDT and CDR2 YYEEEE. Trimming shortened V by 2 bases and J by 4 bases, and 13 bases separated the two germline ends.

This chain joins TRBV28 and TRBJ1-2; D is possibly TRBD1 (5 bases). Germline values: CDR1 MDHEN, CDR2 SYDVKM. The CDR3 has 12 amino acids. CDR3 sequence: CATEATDYGYTF. The DNA for the CDR3 is TGTGCAACGGAAGCGACAGACTATGGCTACACCTTC.

This clone occurred a few times. V usage is TRBV7-9 and J usage is TRBJ1-1, with D possibly TRBD1 on 5 matching bases. The CDR3 consists of 14 residues. CDR1 and CDR2 from the germline V gene are SEHNR and FQNEAQ (reference sequence). Between the trimmed V and J ends, which lost 3 bases and 0 bases, there was a span of 8 bases. The CDR3 nucleotides read TGTGCCAGCAGCTTGCAGGGCCTGAACACTGAAGCTTTCTTT. Protein sequence: CASSLQGLNTEAFF.

This chain joins TRBV9 and TRBJ1-2; a weak D match, TRBD1 (5 bases). V dropped 3 bases and J dropped 1 base, with 16 bases sitting between them. The germline V gene encodes CDR1 SGDLS and CDR2 YYNGEE. The CDR3 extends over 16 amino acids. The CDR3 here is CASSAGPWGLNYGYTF. The DNA for the CDR3 is TGTGCCAGCAGCGCTGGGCCGTGGGGCCTTAACTATGGCTACACCTTC.

The genes are TRBV7-9 and TRBJ1-5; 7 bases map to TRBD1. Germline lookup yields CDR1 SEHNR and CDR2 FQNEAQ (reference sequence). The junction had 5 bases not matched to a gene; V was cut back by 5 bases and J by 4 bases. The CDR3 is made up of 14 amino acids. The CDR3 loop is CASSTGTDNQPQHF. DNA for the CDR3: TGTGCCAGCAGCACCGGGACAGATAATCAGCCCCAGCATTTT.

The genes are TRBV29-1 and TRBJ1-1, with unresolved D. Germline V lookup: CDR1 SQVTM, CDR2 ANQGSEA. This CDR3 contains 13 residues. V was cut by 4 bases and J by 5 bases, with 14 bases left in between. The CDR3 sequence: CSVGPGVRTEAFF. For the CDR3, the DNA is TGCAGCGTTGGGCCCGGGGTTCGGACTGAAGCTTTCTTT. The full variable domain, in which reference TRBV29-1 and TRBJ1-1 provide the parts outside the CDR3, is SAVISQKPSRDICQRGTSLTIQCQVDSQVTMMFWYRQQPGQSLTLIATANQGSEATYESGFVIDKFPISRPNLTFSTLTVSNMSPEDSSIYLCSVGPGVRTEAFFGQGTRLTVV.

This sequence joins TRBV4-1 and TRBJ1-2; 8 positions match TRBD1. CDR3 length equals 19 residues. CDR1 and CDR2 (germline): MGHRA, YSYEKL. The V gene end was trimmed by 3 bases and the J gene end by 4 bases; junction bases not matched to a gene: 19. The CDR3 is CASSQPRDRSFRFGYGYTF. As DNA, the CDR3 is TGCGCCAGCAGCCAGCCCCGGGACAGGTCCTTCCGCTTCGGCTATGGCTACACCTTC.

The J gene is TRBJ2-7, the V gene TRBV6-6, with a weak D call TRBD2 (7 bases). Trimming removed 2 bases from V and 8 bases from J, with 13 bases in between. CDR1 and CDR2 (germline): MNHNY, SVGAGI (reference sequence). The length of the CDR3 is 13 residues. The CDR3 loop reads CASSYGGRGQQYF. The CDR3 DNA reads TGTGCCAGCAGTTACGGGGGGCGGGGGCAGCAGTACTTC.